Sequencing of this T cell receptor beta chain was carried out in a study of blood T cell repertoires in COVID-19. Study background: Samples representing acute and convalescent COVID-19 were sourced from the United States, Italy and Spain. PBMCs, B-cell-depleted T cells, or T cells were the source of the cDNA or gDNA that made up the material.

In the authors' methods: How many nucleated cells were present was estimated from reference gene primer amplification. Produced via immunoSEQ multiplex PCR; TCRdb's table is partial and in-frame only. Clone size and V and J calls were adopted from that table, with D and trimming inferred from the DNA. The sample contains 35,000 to 50,000 clones, 85% to 90% of which appear only once. The CDR3 is 13 residues long. The ends were cut back, 0 bases at V and 13 bases at J, with 14 bases in the middle. Germline-derived CDR1 and CDR2 are SGDLS and YYNGEE. This chain links TRBV9 with TRBJ2-1; D is perhaps TRBD2 (6 bases). The sample consisted of peripheral blood. This clonotype was sampled from a man between 65 and 85 years old with acute or convalescent COVID-19. The CDR3 DNA sequence: TGTGCCAGCAGCGTAGCAGGAGGGGTTGAACAGTTCTTC. Its translation: CASSVAGGVEQFF.